These T cell receptor beta chains were read from a single sample in a study of blood T cell repertoires in COVID-19. Assay used: immunoSEQ multiplex PCR; TCRdb lists only in-frame clones, some missing. The sample lists 88,000 or so clones, around four fifths occurring once. Input material: peripheral blood. The receptors were gathered from a human donor in a cohort sampled during active COVID-19. The CDR3 runs from the conserved cysteine through the conserved F or W. The D gene is left open where the match is weak. Where a row states a size, it is once, few, many or the class of an expanded clone; other rows omit it.

TRBJ1-1	TRBV18	-	TRBD1	TGTGCCAGCTCACCGGCAAACAGGGGGGAGTACACTGAAGCTTTCTTT	CASSPANRGEYTEAFF
TRBJ2-7	TRBV5-1	few	TRBD1	TGCGCCAGCAGCTTTAGACAGGGCTACGAGCAGTACTTC	CASSFRQGYEQYF
TRBJ2-1	TRBV4-3	few	TRBD2	TGCGCCAGCAGCCACCGAGCGGGGGAAAACTACAATGAGCAGTTCTTC	CASSHRAGENYNEQFF
TRBJ2-4	TRBV5-4	-	TRBD2	TGTGCCAGCACCCCGGGGGGCAAAAACATTCAGTACTTC	CASTPGGKNIQYF
TRBJ1-6	TRBV6-1	once	TRBD1	TGTGCCAGCAGTGATAGGACAGGGGACTCACCCCTCCACTTT	CASSDRTGDSPLHF
TRBJ2-7	TRBV18	-	TRBD2	TGTGCCAGCTCACAAAGACTAGCGGGTTCCTACGAGCAGTACTTC	CASSQRLAGSYEQYF
TRBJ1-5	TRBV28	-	-	TGTGCCAGCAGCCGCCCCCTAGCTCAGCCCCAGCATTTT	CASSRPLAQPQHF
TRBJ1-2	TRBV21-1	-	-	TGTGCCAGCGGTCGCAGGGGGCGAGGTGGCTACACCTTC	CASGRRGRGGYTF
TRBJ1-5	TRBV30	-	-	TGTGCCTGGAGTGTACGAGAGAATCAGCCCCAGCATTTT	CAWSVRENQPQHF
TRBJ1-2	TRBV19	-	TRBD1	TGTGCCAGTAGTATCGACAGGGAAAACTATGGCTACACCTTC	CASSIDRENYGYTF
TRBJ2-3	TRBV11-2	-	-	TGTGCCAGCAGCCGAAGGGCAGGGGATGACACAGATACGCAGTATTTT	CASSRRAGDDTDTQYF
TRBJ1-1	TRBV5-4	-	-	TGTGCCAGCAGCTTCTCTATTCAGGGGAGCACTGAAGCTTTCTTT	CASSFSIQGSTEAFF
TRBJ1-4	TRBV6-2/TRBV6-3	once	-	TGTGCCAGCAGTTACGGGCTTGGGGCGAATGAAAAACTGTTTTTT	CASSYGLGANEKLFF
TRBJ1-2	TRBV3-1/TRBV3-2	-	-	TGTGCCAGCTCCTGGGGGGGGGCGCCTAACTATGGCTACACCTTC	CASSWGGAPNYGYTF
TRBJ1-1	TRBV18	-	-	TGTGCCAGCTCACCCCTCTCCCTCGGGGACACTGAAGCTTTCTTT	CASSPLSLGDTEAFF
TRBJ2-3	TRBV7-2	-	TRBD2	TGTGCCAGCAGCCCGCAGACTAGCGGGGGGTCCGATACGCAGTATTTT	CASSPQTSGGSDTQYF
TRBJ1-6	TRBV5-1	-	-	TGCGCCAGCAGCTTGGTCTACGGGTATAATTCATCCCTCCACTTT	CASSLVYGYNSSLHF
TRBJ2-6	TRBV18	-	TRBD1	TGTGCCAGCTCACGGGGACAGATCTCTGGGGCCAACGTCCTGACTTTC	CASSRGQISGANVLTF
TRBJ1-4	TRBV6-1	-	TRBD1	TGTGCCAGCAGTGACCGGGACAGAGATGAAAAACTGTTTTTT	CASSDRDRDEKLFF
TRBJ1-5	TRBV27	-	TRBD1	TGTGCCAGCAGTTCCTGGACAGGGGGGGCCGGGGGCAATCAGCCCCAGCATTTT	CASSSWTGGAGGNQPQHF
TRBJ2-4	TRBV7-2	-	-	TGTGCCAGCAGCTTAGCCGGACAGTTAAACATTCAGTACTTC	CASSLAGQLNIQYF
TRBJ2-7	TRBV7-8	-	-	TGTGCCAGCAGCTTATTAGCGCAAGCCTACGAGCAGTACTTC	CASSLLAQAYEQYF
TRBJ2-1	TRBV7-2	-	-	TGTGCCAGCAGCTTAGGCAGGGATAGCTACAATGAGCAGTTCTTC	CASSLGRDSYNEQFF
TRBJ1-5	TRBV28	-	-	TGTGCCAGCAGTTCAGGGCAGCCCCAGCATTTT	CASSSGQPQHF
TRBJ1-2	TRBV12-2	-	-	TGTGCAAGTCGCTTAGCCATGGCTTGGGGCTACACCTTC	CASRLAMAWGYTF
TRBJ1-2	TRBV5-1	-	-	TGCGCCAGCAGCAACGACGGGGGTGGATATGGCTACACCTTC	CASSNDGGGYGYTF
TRBJ2-3	TRBV9	-	TRBD2	TGTGCCAGCAGCGTAGGGGCTAGCGGGAGCACAGATACGCAGTATTTT	CASSVGASGSTDTQYF
TRBJ2-1	TRBV29-1	-	TRBD2	TGCAGCGTTGTCAGGCGGGGGAGCTCCTACAATGAGCAGTTCTTC	CSVVRRGSSYNEQFF
TRBJ2-2	TRBV4-1	once	TRBD2	TGCGCCAGCAGCCAAGGGGTAGTAGCGGGGGGGAACACCGGGGAGCTGTTTTTT	CASSQGVVAGGNTGELFF
TRBJ2-5	TRBV5-1	-	TRBD1	TGCGCCAGCAGCTTAGGCGGGACAGGTCAAGAGACCCAGTACTTC	CASSLGGTGQETQYF
TRBJ2-3	TRBV9	-	TRBD2	TGTGCCAGCAGCGTAGTTGGTAGCGGGGGGGTAGATACGCAGTATTTT	CASSVVGSGGVDTQYF
TRBJ1-1	TRBV24-1	-	TRBD1	TGTGCCACCCGTGCTAAGACAGGGGGCCCTGACACTGAAGCTTTCTTT	CATRAKTGGPDTEAFF
TRBJ2-7	TRBV5-4	once	TRBD2	TGTGCCAGCAGCTTGGGGGGGGGTGGACCGTGGGACGAGCAGTACTTC	CASSLGGGGPWDEQYF
TRBJ1-4	TRBV7-8	-	TRBD1	TGTGCCAGCAGCTTAGGTAACAGGGGGCGGAGAGAAAAACTGTTTTTT	CASSLGNRGRREKLFF
TRBJ1-5	TRBV6-2/TRBV6-3	-	TRBD1	TGTGCCAGCAGTTTCATCGACAGGGGGTACAGTCAGCCCCAGCATTTT	CASSFIDRGYSQPQHF
TRBJ1-4	TRBV5-4	-	TRBD1	TGTGCCAGCAGCTTTAGTGCAGGGGGCACAACTAATGAAAAACTGTTTTTT	CASSFSAGGTTNEKLFF
TRBJ1-2	TRBV5-8	-	TRBD1	TGTGCCAGCACCATGGGGTCTGGGACAGGGCATTATGGCTACACCTTC	CASTMGSGTGHYGYTF
TRBJ1-4	TRBV19	-	TRBD1	TGTGCCAGCAGAAACAGGGGGCTGATCTCAACTAATGAAAAACTGTTTTTT	CASRNRGLISTNEKLFF
TRBJ2-7	TRBV7-3	-	TRBD2	TGTGCCAGCAGCTTACTCGGCGGGAGGCAATACGAGCAGTACTTC	CASSLLGGRQYEQYF
TRBJ1-1	TRBV5-5	-	TRBD1	TGTGCCAGCAGCTTGGGTCAGGGGGCTATGAACACTGAAGCTTTCTTT	CASSLGQGAMNTEAFF
TRBJ1-5	TRBV27	many	TRBD1	TGTGCCAGCAGCCCCGGGACAGGGAATCAGCCCCAGCATTTT	CASSPGTGNQPQHF
TRBJ2-6	TRBV2	-	-	TGTGCCAGCAGTGTTGAGGGTACTGGGGCCAACGTCCTGACTTTC	CASSVEGTGANVLTF
TRBJ2-5	TRBV6-1	-	TRBD1	TGTGCCAGCAGTGGCATATTGGGACAGACAGAAGAGACCCAGTACTTC	CASSGILGQTEETQYF
TRBJ1-5	TRBV28	-	-	TGTGCCAGCAGTTTATGGTTCGGGACAATTAGCAATCAGCCCCAGCATTTT	CASSLWFGTISNQPQHF
TRBJ1-4	TRBV7-2	-	TRBD1	TGTGCCAGCAGCTTGACAGGGGGTAATGAAAAACTGTTTTTT	CASSLTGGNEKLFF
TRBJ1-2	TRBV12-1	-	-	TGTGCCAGCAGCTTTGAGCTACAGGGGAGAGATAACTATGGCTACACCTTC	CASSFELQGRDNYGYTF
TRBJ2-3	TRBV2	-	-	TGTGCCAGCAGCTCGCGAGATGCGCAGTATTTT	CASSSRDAQYF
TRBJ1-2	TRBV9	-	-	TGTGCCAGCAGCGTAGCTGCGGGGGGCACTGGCTACACCTTC	CASSVAAGGTGYTF
TRBJ1-2	TRBV28	-	-	TGTGCCAGCAGTGTCCCGGGACACGAGAATGGCTACACCTTC	CASSVPGHENGYTF
TRBJ1-5	TRBV19	few	-	TGTGCCAGTAGTATGTTGGGGTCGGGGCAGCCCCAGCATTTT	CASSMLGSGQPQHF
TRBJ1-1	TRBV20-1	few	-	TGCAGTGCTAGTTATCGACTGAGGAACACTGAAGCTTTCTTT	CSASYRLRNTEAFF
TRBJ2-7	TRBV3-1/TRBV3-2	-	TRBD2	TGTGCCAGCAGCCAAGATTCTAGCGGGAGCTACGAGCAGTACTTC	CASSQDSSGSYEQYF
TRBJ2-6	TRBV5-4	-	-	TGTGCCAGCAGCTTGCCCCGCTCTGGGGCCAACGTCCTGACTTTC	CASSLPRSGANVLTF
TRBJ2-5	TRBV10-1	-	-	TGCGCCAGCAGTGCCGGGGAATTGGAGACCCAGTACTTC	CASSAGELETQYF
TRBJ2-7	TRBV7-2	-	-	TGTGCCAGCAGCTTAGCAGGTCAGGGCGGTCGCTACGAGCAGTACTTC	CASSLAGQGGRYEQYF